The clone carrying this T cell receptor beta chain was observed a single time. Its specificity is unknown. This sample stems from a study of shared clonotypes between healthy human individuals. Study results and limitations: How much donors shared clonotypes was expected to be affected by sequencing depth.

The authors split each subset's genomic DNA evenly across several immunoSEQ plates. TCRdb's copy holds only in-frame clones and misses some; the assay was immunoSEQ multiplex PCR. The sample records over a million clones, more than 95% being singletons. V was clipped by 5 bases and J by 2 bases; unmatched bases: 6. Germline CDR1 is MDHEN and CDR2 is SYDVKM. The length of the CDR3 is 16 residues. Splitting the CD4+ cells yielded a CD45RA+ naive subset and a CD45RA-negative memory subset. J is TRBJ2-7 and V is TRBV28, with 13 nucleotides matching TRBD2. The material sequenced was naive CD4+ T cells sorted from blood. Sample subset: CD45RA+ positively selected. This receptor was taken from a man aged 25 to 45 in good health. CDR3 sequence reads: CASSAITSGRAYEQYF. CDR3 bases: TGTGCCAGCAGTGCAATTACTAGCGGGAGGGCCTACGAGCAGTACTTC.